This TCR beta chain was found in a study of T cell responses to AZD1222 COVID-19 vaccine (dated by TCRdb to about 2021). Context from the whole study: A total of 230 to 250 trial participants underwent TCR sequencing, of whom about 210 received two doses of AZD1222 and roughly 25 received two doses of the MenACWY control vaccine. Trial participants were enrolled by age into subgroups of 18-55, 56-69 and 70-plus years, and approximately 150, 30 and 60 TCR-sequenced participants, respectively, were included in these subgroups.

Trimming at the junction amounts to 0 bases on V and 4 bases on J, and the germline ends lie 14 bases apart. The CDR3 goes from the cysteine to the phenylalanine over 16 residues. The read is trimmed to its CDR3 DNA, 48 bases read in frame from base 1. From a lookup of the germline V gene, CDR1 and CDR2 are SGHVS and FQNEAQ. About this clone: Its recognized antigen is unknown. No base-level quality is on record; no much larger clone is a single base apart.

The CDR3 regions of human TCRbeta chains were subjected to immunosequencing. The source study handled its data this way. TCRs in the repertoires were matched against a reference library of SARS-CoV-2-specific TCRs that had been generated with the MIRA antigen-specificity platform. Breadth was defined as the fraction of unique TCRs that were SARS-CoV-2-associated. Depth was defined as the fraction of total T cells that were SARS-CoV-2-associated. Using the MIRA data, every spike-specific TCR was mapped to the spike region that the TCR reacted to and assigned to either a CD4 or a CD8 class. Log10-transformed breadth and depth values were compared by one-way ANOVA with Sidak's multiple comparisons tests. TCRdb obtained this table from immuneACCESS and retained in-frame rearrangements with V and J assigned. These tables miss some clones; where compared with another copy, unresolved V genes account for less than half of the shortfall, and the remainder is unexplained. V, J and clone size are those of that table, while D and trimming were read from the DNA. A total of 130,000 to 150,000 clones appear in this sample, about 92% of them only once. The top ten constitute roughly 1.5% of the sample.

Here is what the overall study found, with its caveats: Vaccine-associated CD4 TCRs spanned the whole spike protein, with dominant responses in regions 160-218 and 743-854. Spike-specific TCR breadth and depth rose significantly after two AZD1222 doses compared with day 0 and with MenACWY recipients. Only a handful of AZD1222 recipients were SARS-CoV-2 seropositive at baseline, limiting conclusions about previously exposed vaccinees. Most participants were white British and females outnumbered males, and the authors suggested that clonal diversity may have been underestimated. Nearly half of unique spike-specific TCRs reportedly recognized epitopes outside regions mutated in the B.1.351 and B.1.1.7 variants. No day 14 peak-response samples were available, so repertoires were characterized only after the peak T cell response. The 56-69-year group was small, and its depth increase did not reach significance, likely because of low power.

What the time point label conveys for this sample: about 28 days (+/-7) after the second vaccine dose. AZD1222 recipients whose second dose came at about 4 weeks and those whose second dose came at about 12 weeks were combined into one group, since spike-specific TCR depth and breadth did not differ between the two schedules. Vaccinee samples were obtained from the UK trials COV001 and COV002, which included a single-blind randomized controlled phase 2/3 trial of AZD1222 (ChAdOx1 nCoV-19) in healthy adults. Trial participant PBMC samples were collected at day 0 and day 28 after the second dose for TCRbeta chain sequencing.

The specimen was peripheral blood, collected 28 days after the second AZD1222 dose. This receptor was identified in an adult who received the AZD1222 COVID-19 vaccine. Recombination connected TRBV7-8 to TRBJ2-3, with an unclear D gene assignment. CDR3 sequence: CASSLALVAGADTQYF. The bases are TGTGCCAGCAGCTTAGCTCTCGTGGCAGGCGCAGATACGCAGTATTTT.